The clone carrying this T cell receptor (beta chain) has only a few counts. The antigen is undetermined. The sample belongs to a study of post-analysis software for immune sequencing data. Whole-study context: Relapsing-remitting, secondary progressive and progressive-relapsing forms made up the multiple sclerosis disease courses.

J gave up 0 bases and V 4 bases, and 3 bases lay outside the gene matches. This CDR3 contains 15 residues. Looked up from germline, CDR1 is SEHNR and CDR2 is FQNEAQ (reference sequence). Findings of the study overall: Patients with multiple sclerosis recorded significantly lower normalized Chao1 diversity than controls, the study found. Comparison of patients with controls showed 4 to 6 TRBV segments more frequent in patients, TRBV5-6, TRBV5-1 and TRBV20-1 among them. With F measure, samples from one preparation batch clustered together strongly.

Included in the TCR beta cDNA libraries were unique molecular identifiers. From the PCR reads, TCRdb called clonotypes with MiXCR, one entry per CDR3 protein. The sample has fewer than 850,000 distinct CDR3 sequences; approximately 30% are singletons. The sample was blood. The chain recombines TRBV7-9 with TRBJ2-5; TRBD2 matches 9 bases. This receptor was taken from a girl between 10 and 17 years old with multiple sclerosis. The CDR3 nucleotides read TGTGCCAGCAGCTCCATAGCGGGGGACCAAGAGACCCAGTACTTC. Its protein is CASSSIAGDQETQYF.